These 20 T cell receptor beta chains share one sample of origin, sequenced in a study of CD8 T cell repertoires and HIV-1 epitope variants. The repertoire was sequenced with immunoSEQ multiplex PCR; TCRdb's copy has only in-frame clones and lacks some. The sample has approximately 90,000 clones, 60% to 80% seen once. The sequenced sample consisted of uncultured baseline CD8+ T cells from peripheral blood mononuclear cells (PBMCs). Receptors originate from a male donor with HIV.

This rearrangement joins TRBV6-5 to TRBJ1-1, with TRBD1 matching over 8 bases. Trimming at V came to 5 bases and at J to 5 bases, leaving 1 base not matched to a gene. The CDR3 loop spans 12 amino acids. Germline V gene lookup returns CDR1 MNHEY and CDR2 SVGAGI. This CDR3 reads CASSRTGTEAFF. The CDR3 nucleotides are TGTGCCAGCAGTAGGACAGGGACTGAAGCTTTCTTT.

This clone was counted only a few times. J is TRBJ2-1 and V is TRBV4-2; possibly TRBD2 for D (7 bases). From germline, CDR1 is LGHNA and CDR2 YNFKEQ. The CDR3 sequence is 15 residues long. V was pared by 8 bases and J by 7 bases, with 21 bases between. The CDR3 here is CASYDPSGGANEQFF. CDR3 bases: TGTGCCAGCTACGATCCTAGTGGGGGGGCGAATGAGCAGTTCTTC.

The genes are TRBV5-1 and TRBJ2-2, with D maybe TRBD2 (5 bases). The CDR3 loop spans 15 amino acids. Germline V CDR1 and CDR2: SGHRS, YFSETQ. Trimming shortened V by 1 base and J by 0 bases, and 7 bases separated the two germline ends. This chain's CDR3 is CASSLFGANTGELFF. CDR3 nucleotide sequence: TGCGCCAGCAGCTTGTTCGGGGCGAACACCGGGGAGCTGTTTTTT.

J is TRBJ2-1 and V is TRBV6-4; no clear D. Germline lookup yields CDR1 MRHNA and CDR2 SNTAGT. V lost 7 bases and J 5 bases, leaving 15 bases between the germline ends. The CDR3 length is 14 residues. The DNA of the CDR3 is TGTGCCAGCAACCCGAGGTGGCTTGACAATGAGCAGTTCTTC. Protein product: CASNPRWLDNEQFF.

This rearrangement joins TRBV6-1 to TRBJ2-5; 9 bases agree with TRBD1. The ends lost 1 base at V and 4 bases at J; junction bases unmatched: 7. This CDR3 contains 16 residues. Germline V lookup: CDR1 MNHNS, CDR2 SASEGT. CDR3 sequence: CASSEGRGQGIETQYF. For the CDR3, the DNA is TGTGCCAGCAGTGAAGGACGGGGACAGGGAATAGAGACCCAGTACTTC.

This sequence joins TRBV28 and TRBJ1-4; no reliable D call. The CDR3 extends over 14 amino acids. The V gene lost 5 bases and the J gene lost 7 bases, with 14 bases spanning the gap. CDR1 is MDHEN, CDR2 SYDVKM, per germline. DNA of the CDR3: TGTGCCAGCAGTCACCCGGGAGGAACTGAAAAACTGTTTTTT. Protein product: CASSHPGGTEKLFF.

This chain connects TRBV4-1 to TRBJ2-3; weak D call: TRBD2 (5 bases). Trimming took off 8 bases at V and 7 bases at J, with 10 bases between the two ends. The V gene's germline CDR1 is MGHRA and CDR2 YSYEKL. The CDR3 sequence is 11 residues long. This CDR3 reads CASRDINTQYF. In DNA form, the CDR3 reads TGCGCCAGCCGGGATATAAATACGCAGTATTTT.

V and J are TRBV5-5 and TRBJ2-1; 7 bases agree with TRBD1. CDR3 length equals 13 residues. The J segment lost 6 bases and the V segment lost 4 bases, leaving 4 bases of the junction unmatched. From germline, CDR1 is SGHKS and CDR2 YYEKEE (reference sequence). The CDR3 nucleotides are TGTGCCAGCAGCCATCGACAGGGCAATGAGCAGTTCTTC. This gives the protein CASSHRQGNEQFF.

CDR3 amino acids: CASSLRRDGNQPQHF. The CDR3 bases are TGTGCCAGCAGCTTACGCAGGGACGGCAATCAGCCCCAGCATTTT. The chain carries TRBV7-6 and TRBJ1-5; D may be TRBD1 (5 bases). Germline values: CDR1 SGHVS, CDR2 FNYEAQ. Trimming shortened V by 2 bases and J by 2 bases, and 10 bases separated the two germline ends. CDR3 length: 15 amino acids. Looking up the rest from reference TRBV7-6 and TRBJ1-5 gives the full variable domain: GAGVSQSPRYKVTKRGQDVALRCDPISGHVSLYWYRQALGQGPEFLTYFNYEAQQDKSGLPNDRFSAERPEGSISTLTIQRTEQRDSAMYRCASSLRRDGNQPQHFGDGTRLSIL.

The chain carries TRBV7-9 and TRBJ1-2; 7 positions agree with TRBD1. V trimming: 5 bases; J trimming: 5 bases; junction bases outside the gene matches: 11. The germline gives CDR1 SEHNR, CDR2 FQNEAQ (reference sequence). The CDR3 totals 15 residues. The CDR3 is CASSPRGQTPYGYTF. The CDR3 bases are TGTGCCAGCAGCCCGAGGGGACAGACCCCATATGGCTACACCTTC.

Turning to this clone: The germline gene is not matched at one end of the junction; a read error may be the cause. The chain employs TRBV6-1 and TRBJ2-2, with 7 bases aligning to TRBD1. CDR3 length equals 16 residues. Looked up from germline, CDR1 is MNHNS and CDR2 is SASEGT. The CDR3: CASSKALTGWGGELFF. DNA of the CDR3: TGTGCCAGCAGTAAAGCCCTGACAGGGTGGGGCGGGGAGCTGTTTTTT.

The chain uses TRBV28 and TRBJ2-1; D might be TRBD2 (6 bases). The CDR3 contains 15 residues. Trimming shortened V by 6 bases and J by 5 bases, and 17 bases separated the two germline ends. Germline lookup yields CDR1 MDHEN and CDR2 SYDVKM. Here the CDR3 DNA reads TGTGCCAGCAGCCTGGGGTGGGGGGAAAACAATGAGCAGTTCTTC. Protein sequence: CASSLGWGENNEQFF.

The chain employs TRBV19 and TRBJ2-7; D is undetermined. CDR3 length: 14 amino acids. Germline CDR1 LNHDA, CDR2 SQIVND (reference sequence). The ends were cut back, 5 bases at V and 1 base at J, with 12 bases in the middle. CDR3 nucleotides: TGTGCCAGTAGTGTTCATGAACTATCCTACGAGCAGTACTTC. It specifies CASSVHELSYEQYF.

The chain combines TRBV19 with TRBJ1-2, with 7 bases identical to TRBD1. The V gene's germline CDR1 is LNHDA and CDR2 SQIVND (reference sequence). V lost 7 bases to trimming and J lost 0 bases; unmatched junction nucleotides: 17. This CDR3 has 18 residues. CDR3 sequence: CASTSLFIGQDPNYGYTF. CDR3 DNA: TGTGCCAGTACCTCCCTATTCATTGGACAGGACCCTAACTATGGCTACACCTTC.

This clone has at least ten counts. The chain combines TRBV27 with TRBJ2-7; tentative D call: TRBD2 (6 bases). Trimming took 0 bases from V and 1 from J, leaving 13 bases between them. Germline V gives CDR1 MNHEY, CDR2 SMNVEV (reference sequence). The CDR3 length is 16 residues. The CDR3 spells CASSLSEGTVSYEQYF. Here the CDR3 DNA reads TGTGCCAGCAGTTTATCGGAGGGGACTGTATCCTACGAGCAGTACTTC.

This clone was seen only a few times. The chain carries TRBV7-9 and TRBJ1-1; D remains ambiguous. This CDR3 has 15 amino acids. Trimming cost V 1 base and J 8 bases, with 17 bases left between them. In germline, CDR1 is SEHNR, CDR2 FQNEAQ (reference sequence). DNA of the CDR3: TGTGCCAGCAGCTTAGTGGGCCAGTCTCATCGAGAAGCTTTCTTT. Its translation is CASSLVGQSHREAFF.

The chain recombines TRBV7-9 with TRBJ2-3, with D maybe TRBD2 (5 bases). Germline-derived CDR1 and CDR2 are SEHNR and FQNEAQ (reference sequence). Deletions cut 6 bases from V and 4 bases from J, with 20 bases between. The CDR3 covers 16 residues. In nucleotides, the CDR3 is TGTGCCAGCAGTACCGGGCCCAAGAGGGTATCAGATACGCAGTATTTT. Its protein is CASSTGPKRVSDTQYF.

The rearrangement uses TRBV18 and TRBJ2-1; tentatively, D is TRBD2 (7 bases). Germline CDR1 is KGHSH and CDR2 is LQKENI. Trimming pared 6 bases from V and 7 bases from J, leaving 31 bases between. This CDR3 region has 19 residues. This chain's CDR3 is CASSPQEGRGSAFGNEQFF. DNA for the CDR3: TGTGCCAGCTCCCCGCAGGAAGGGAGGGGGAGTGCGTTCGGAAATGAGCAGTTCTTC. Full variable domain (outside the CDR3, taken from reference TRBV18 and TRBJ2-1): NAGVMQNPRHLVRRRGQEARLRCSPMKGHSHVYWYRQLPEEGLKFMVYLQKENIIDESGMPKERFSAEFPKEGPSILRIQQVVRGDSAAYFCASSPQEGRGSAFGNEQFFGPGTRLTVL.

Points on this clone: The identical CDR3 is also encoded by other nucleotide sequences in the sample. The chain couples TRBV28 to TRBJ2-3; D is uncertain. Germline CDR1 and CDR2: MDHEN and SYDVKM. This CDR3 comprises 12 residues. Trimming took off 6 bases at V and 0 bases at J, with 4 bases between the two ends. CDR3 amino acids: CASRTSTDTQYF. CDR3 DNA: TGTGCCAGCAGGACTAGCACAGATACGCAGTATTTT.

The chain has TRBV27 and TRBJ1-5; D is uncertain. Germline V gives CDR1 MNHEY, CDR2 SMNVEV (reference sequence). The length of the CDR3 is 14 residues. Trimming took 3 bases from V and 3 from J, leaving 9 bases between them. The CDR3 DNA is TGTGCCAGCAGTTTTTCGGGTCTCAATCAGCCCCAGCATTTT. As protein: CASSFSGLNQPQHF.